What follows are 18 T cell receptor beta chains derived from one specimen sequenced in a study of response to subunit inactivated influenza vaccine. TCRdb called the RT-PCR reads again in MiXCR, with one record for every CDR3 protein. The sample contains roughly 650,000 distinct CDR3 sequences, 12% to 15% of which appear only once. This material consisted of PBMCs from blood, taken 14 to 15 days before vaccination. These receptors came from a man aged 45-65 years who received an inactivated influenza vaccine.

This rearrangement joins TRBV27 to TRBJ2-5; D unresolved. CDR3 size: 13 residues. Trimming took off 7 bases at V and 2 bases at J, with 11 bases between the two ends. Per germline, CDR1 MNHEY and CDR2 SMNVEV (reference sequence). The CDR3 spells CASKRVSQETQYF. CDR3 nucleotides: TGTGCCAGCAAAAGGGTTAGTCAAGAGACCCAGTACTTC.

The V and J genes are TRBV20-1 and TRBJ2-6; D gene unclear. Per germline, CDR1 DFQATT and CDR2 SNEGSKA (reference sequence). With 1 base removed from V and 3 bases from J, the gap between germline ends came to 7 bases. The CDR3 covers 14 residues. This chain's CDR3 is CSARGPNGANVLTF. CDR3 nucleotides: TGCAGTGCTAGAGGTCCGAATGGGGCCAACGTCCTGACTTTC.

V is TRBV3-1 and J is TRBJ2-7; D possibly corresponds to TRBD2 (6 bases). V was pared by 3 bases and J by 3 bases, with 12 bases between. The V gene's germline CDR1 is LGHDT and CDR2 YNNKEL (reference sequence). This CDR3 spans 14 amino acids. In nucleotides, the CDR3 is TGTGCCAGCAGCCATATGGGGGGAGTCTACGAGCAGTACTTC. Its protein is CASSHMGGVYEQYF.

This chain's CDR3 is CASSSTGAFSSGANVLTF. The CDR3 DNA is TGTGCCAGCAGTTCGACAGGGGCCTTTAGTTCTGGGGCCAACGTCCTGACTTTC. The V and J genes are TRBV28 and TRBJ2-6, with 8 bases identical to TRBD1. CDR3 length: 18 residues. Per germline, CDR1 MDHEN and CDR2 SYDVKM. With 4 bases clipped from V and 1 base from J, the junction kept 9 bases outside the gene matches.

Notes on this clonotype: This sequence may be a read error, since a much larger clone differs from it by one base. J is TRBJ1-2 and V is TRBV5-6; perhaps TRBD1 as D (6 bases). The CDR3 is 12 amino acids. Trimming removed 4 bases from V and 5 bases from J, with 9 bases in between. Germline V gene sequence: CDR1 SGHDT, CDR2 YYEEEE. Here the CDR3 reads CASSKGGYGYTF. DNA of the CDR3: TGTGCCAGCAGCAAGGGGGGATATGGCTACACCTTC. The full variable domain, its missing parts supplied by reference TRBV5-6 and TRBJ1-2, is DAGVTQSPTHLIKTRGQQVTLRCSPKSGHDTVSWYQQALGQGPQFIFQYYEEEERQRGNFPDRFSGHQFPNYSSELNVNALLLGDSALYLCASSKGGYGYTFGSGTRLTVV.

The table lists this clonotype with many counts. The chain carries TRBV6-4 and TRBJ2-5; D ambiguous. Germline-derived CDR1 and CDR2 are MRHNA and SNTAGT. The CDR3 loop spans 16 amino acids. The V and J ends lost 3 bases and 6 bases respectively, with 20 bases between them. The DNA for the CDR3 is TGTGCCAGCAGTGAAAGGGTCCGAAAAGGCCCCAAGACCCAGTACTTC. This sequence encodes CASSERVRKGPKTQYF.

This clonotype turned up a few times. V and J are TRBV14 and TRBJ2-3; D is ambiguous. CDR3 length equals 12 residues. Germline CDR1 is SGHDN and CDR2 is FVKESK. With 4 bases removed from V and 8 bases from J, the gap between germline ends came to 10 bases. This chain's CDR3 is CASSPGRITQYF. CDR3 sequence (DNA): TGTGCCAGCAGCCCAGGCCGGATTACGCAGTATTTT.

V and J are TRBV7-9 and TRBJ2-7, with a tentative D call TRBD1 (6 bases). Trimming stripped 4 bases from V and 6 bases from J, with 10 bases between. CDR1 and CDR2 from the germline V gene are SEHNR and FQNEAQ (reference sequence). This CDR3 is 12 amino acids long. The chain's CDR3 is CASSSGQREQYF. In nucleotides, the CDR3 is TGTGCCAGCAGCTCCGGACAGCGCGAGCAGTACTTC.

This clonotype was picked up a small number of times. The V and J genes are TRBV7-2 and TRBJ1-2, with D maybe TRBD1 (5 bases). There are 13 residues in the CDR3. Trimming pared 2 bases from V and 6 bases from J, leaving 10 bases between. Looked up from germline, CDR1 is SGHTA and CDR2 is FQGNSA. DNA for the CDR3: TGTGCCAGCAGCTTATTAGTCAGGGATGGCTACACCTTC. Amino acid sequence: CASSLLVRDGYTF.

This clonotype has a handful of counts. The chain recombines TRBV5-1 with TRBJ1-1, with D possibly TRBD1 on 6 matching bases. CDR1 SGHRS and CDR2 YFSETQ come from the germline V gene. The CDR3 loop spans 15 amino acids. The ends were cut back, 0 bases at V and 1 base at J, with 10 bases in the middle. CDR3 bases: TGCGCCAGCAGCTTGGACGACAGGACGAACACTGAAGCTTTCTTT. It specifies CASSLDDRTNTEAFF.

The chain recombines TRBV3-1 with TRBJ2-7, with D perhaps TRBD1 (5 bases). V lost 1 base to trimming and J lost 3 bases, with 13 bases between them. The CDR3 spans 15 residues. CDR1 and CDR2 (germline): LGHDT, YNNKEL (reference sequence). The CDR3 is CASSQGVWTNYEQYF. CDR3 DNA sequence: TGTGCCAGCAGCCAAGGGGTATGGACAAACTACGAGCAGTACTTC.

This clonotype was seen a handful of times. CDR3 in amino acids: CASTGGRDYGYTF. The CDR3, as DNA: TGTGCCAGCACCGGGGGGAGGGATTATGGCTACACCTTC. The V call is TRBV7-2, the J call TRBJ1-2, with a possible D match to TRBD1 (5 bases). In germline, CDR1 is SGHTA, CDR2 FQGNSA. With 7 bases removed from V and 5 bases from J, the gap between germline ends came to 14 bases. The CDR3 loop spans 13 amino acids.

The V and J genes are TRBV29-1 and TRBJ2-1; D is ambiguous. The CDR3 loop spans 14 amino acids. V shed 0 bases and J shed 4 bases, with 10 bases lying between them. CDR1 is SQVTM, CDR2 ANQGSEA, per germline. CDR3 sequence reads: CSVEEGFVYNEQFF. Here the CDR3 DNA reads TGCAGCGTTGAAGAGGGTTTTGTATACAATGAGCAGTTCTTC.

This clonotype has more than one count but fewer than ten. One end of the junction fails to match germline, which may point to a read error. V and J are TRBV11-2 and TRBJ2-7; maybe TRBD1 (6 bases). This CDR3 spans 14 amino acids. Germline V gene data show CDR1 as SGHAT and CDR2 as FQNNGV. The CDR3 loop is CASSIDRSSYEQYF. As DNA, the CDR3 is TGTGCCAGCAGCATAGACAGGAGCTCCTACGAGCAGTACTTC.

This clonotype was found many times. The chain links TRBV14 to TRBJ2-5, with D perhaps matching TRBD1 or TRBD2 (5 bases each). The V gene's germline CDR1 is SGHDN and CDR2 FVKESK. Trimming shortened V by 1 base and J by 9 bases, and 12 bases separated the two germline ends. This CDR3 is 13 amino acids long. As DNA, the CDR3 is TGTGCCAGCAGCCAAGGGCGGAGAGGGGCCCAGTACTTC. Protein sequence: CASSQGRRGAQYF.

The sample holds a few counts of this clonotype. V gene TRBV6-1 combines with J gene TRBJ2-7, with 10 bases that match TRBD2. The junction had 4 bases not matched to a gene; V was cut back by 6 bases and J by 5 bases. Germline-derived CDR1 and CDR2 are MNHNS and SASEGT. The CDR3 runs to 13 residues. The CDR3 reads CASRGLASDEQYF. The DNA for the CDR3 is TGTGCCAGCAGGGGACTAGCGAGCGACGAGCAGTACTTC.

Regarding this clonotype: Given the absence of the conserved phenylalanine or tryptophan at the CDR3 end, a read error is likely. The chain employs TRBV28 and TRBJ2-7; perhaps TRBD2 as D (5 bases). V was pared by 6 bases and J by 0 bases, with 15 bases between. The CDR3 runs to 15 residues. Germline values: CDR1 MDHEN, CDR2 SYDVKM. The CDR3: CASSLGLRSSYEQYS. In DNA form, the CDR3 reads TGTGCCAGCAGCCTTGGACTCCGGAGCTCCTACGAGCAGTACTCC.

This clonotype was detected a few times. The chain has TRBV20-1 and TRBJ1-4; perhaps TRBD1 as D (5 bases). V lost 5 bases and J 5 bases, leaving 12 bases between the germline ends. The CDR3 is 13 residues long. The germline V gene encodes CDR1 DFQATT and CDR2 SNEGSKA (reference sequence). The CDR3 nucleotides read TGCAGTGCTTTAGACAGCCGAAATGAAAAACTGTTTTTT. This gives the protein CSALDSRNEKLFF.